The 19 T cell receptor beta chains presented below share a single source sample, sequenced in a study of blood T cell repertoires in COVID-19. The assay was immunoSEQ multiplex PCR, and TCRdb's table has in-frame clones only and misses some. The top ten hold approximately 1.9% of the sample, which has around 240,000 clones, approximately 82% seen once. The sequencing input was peripheral blood. Every receptor here comes from a woman of 80 years or more with acute or convalescent COVID-19.

This rearrangement joins TRBV24-1 to TRBJ2-5; D perhaps matches TRBD2 (6 bases). V was cut by 2 bases and J by 4 bases, with 7 bases left in between. In germline, CDR1 is KGHDR, CDR2 SFDVKD. The CDR3 extends over 13 amino acids. The CDR3 DNA reads as TGTGCCACCAGTGATTGGCGGGGAGAGACCCAGTACTTC. It encodes CATSDWRGETQYF.

V usage is TRBV6-5 and J usage is TRBJ1-2, with D perhaps matching TRBD1 (6 bases). Germline loops: CDR1 MNHEY, CDR2 SVGAGI. This CDR3 is 15 amino acids long. The ends were cut back, 6 bases at V and 2 bases at J, with 16 bases in the middle. The chain's CDR3 is CASSPGQGRNYGYTF. The CDR3 DNA sequence: TGTGCCAGCAGCCCGGGGCAGGGGCGCAACTATGGCTACACCTTC.

The rearrangement links TRBV6-2 or TRBV6-3 to TRBJ1-3; 7 bases agree with TRBD1. This CDR3 is 15 amino acids long. Per germline, CDR1 MNHEY and CDR2 SVGEGT. The ends lost 2 bases at V and 1 base at J; junction bases unmatched: 2. CDR3 sequence: CASSYDRASGNTIYF. For the CDR3, the DNA is TGTGCCAGCAGTTACGACAGGGCGTCTGGAAACACCATATATTTT.

V gene TRBV27 combines with J gene TRBJ2-6; 10 bases line up with TRBD2. The CDR3 is made up of 18 amino acids. The ends lost 6 bases at V and 4 bases at J; junction bases unmatched: 12. Germline V lookup: CDR1 MNHEY, CDR2 SMNVEV (reference sequence). The CDR3 bases are TGTGCCAGCAGGCCAGAAAGCGGGAGGGTGGCCGGGGCCAACGTCCTGACTTTC. This translates into CASRPESGRVAGANVLTF.

This sequence joins TRBV30 and TRBJ1-4, with 7 bases lining up with TRBD1. The V and J ends lost 8 bases and 4 bases, in that order; junction bases with no gene match: 7. The CDR3 sequence is 13 residues long. CDR1 GTSNPN and CDR2 SVGIG come from the germline V gene (reference sequence). DNA for the CDR3: TGTGCCGCCACAGGGGCGGTTAATGAAAAACTGTTTTTT. This sequence encodes CAATGAVNEKLFF.

V and J are TRBV7-2 and TRBJ2-7; TRBD1 matches 8 bases. Germline CDR1 reads SGHTA; CDR2 reads FQGNSA. Unmatched junction bases numbered 7, after V lost 5 bases and J lost 1 base. The CDR3 is 15 residues long. The CDR3 region is CASSISGTGSYEQYF. CDR3 bases: TGTGCCAGCAGCATTTCCGGGACAGGTTCCTACGAGCAGTACTTC.

The rearrangement uses TRBV5-1 and TRBJ2-3, with 7 bases matching TRBD1. This CDR3 is built from 15 residues. Germline CDR1 reads SGHRS; CDR2 reads YFSETQ. The junction had 7 bases not matched to a gene; V was cut back by 6 bases and J by 0 bases. CDR3: CASTRDSTSTDTQYF. The CDR3 DNA follows: TGCGCCAGCACCCGGGACAGTACTAGCACAGATACGCAGTATTTT.

The rearrangement links TRBV9 to TRBJ1-3, with D maybe TRBD1 (6 bases). V shed 0 bases and J shed 2 bases, with 12 bases lying between them. Germline CDR1 and CDR2: SGDLS and YYNGEE. CDR3 length: 16 amino acids. The CDR3 DNA sequence: TGTGCCAGCAGCGTAGTCGAGGGGGTCCCTGGAAACACCATATATTTT. Translation: CASSVVEGVPGNTIYF. The complete variable domain, with remaining parts taken from reference TRBV9 and TRBJ1-3, reads DSGVTQTPKHLITATGQRVTLRCSPRSGDLSVYWYQQSLDQGLQFLIQYYNGEERAKGNILERFSAQQFPDLHSELNLSSLELGDSALYFCASSVVEGVPGNTIYFGEGSWLTVV.

The V and J genes are TRBV27 and TRBJ1-5, with 10 bases lining up with TRBD1. This CDR3 contains 17 residues. Germline V gene sequence: CDR1 MNHEY, CDR2 SMNVEV (reference sequence). The V segment lost 6 bases and the J segment 4 bases; nucleotides outside the gene matches: 12. The CDR3 nucleotides are TGTGCCAGCAGGGAAGGCCACGGGACAGGGGAGAATCAGCCCCAGCATTTT. Residues: CASREGHGTGENQPQHF.

V and J are TRBV28 and TRBJ1-1, with D maybe TRBD1 (5 bases). V was shortened by 3 bases and J by 5 bases, with 13 bases between the two germline ends. The CDR3 consists of 14 residues. The germline V gene encodes CDR1 MDHEN and CDR2 SYDVKM. In DNA form, the CDR3 reads TGTGCCAGCAGTTTGGGGGGGAGTCGAACTGAAGCTTTCTTT. Translation gives CASSLGGSRTEAFF.

CDR3: CASSPTGGHTEAFF. The CDR3 DNA reads as TGTGCCAGCAGTCCAACAGGGGGCCACACTGAAGCTTTCTTT. The V and J genes are TRBV7-2 and TRBJ1-1; 9 nucleotides line up with TRBD1. V was pared by 6 bases and J by 3 bases, with 5 bases of the junction left unmatched. This CDR3 contains 14 residues. Germline V lookup: CDR1 SGHTA, CDR2 FQGNSA.

This chain links TRBV27 with TRBJ2-2; D gene uncertain. Per the germline V gene, CDR1 is MNHEY and CDR2 is SMNVEV (reference sequence). V dropped 2 bases and J dropped 6 bases, with 7 bases sitting between them. There are 13 residues in the CDR3. The CDR3 bases are TGTGCCAGCAGTTTAAGAGAGGCCGGGGAGCTGTTTTTT. Translating gives CASSLREAGELFF.

The V call is TRBV11-3, the J call TRBJ2-5; D perhaps matches TRBD2 (6 bases). The CDR3 extends over 17 amino acids. CDR1 is SGHNT, CDR2 YENEEA, per germline. Trimming pared 1 base from V and 1 base from J, leaving 16 bases between. CDR3 nucleotides: TGTGCCAGCAGCTTAGGGGCGGGGACGGATCTCCAAGAGACCCAGTACTTC. Encoded protein: CASSLGAGTDLQETQYF.

This clone was recorded only once. The chain has TRBV4-2 and TRBJ1-1; 8 bases are a match to TRBD1. Germline loops: CDR1 LGHNA, CDR2 YNFKEQ. The CDR3 length is 16 residues. J gave up 4 bases and V 5 bases, and 12 bases lay outside the gene matches. CDR3 DNA sequence: TGTGCCAGCAGCTTGGACAGGGATGAATTAGGCACTGAAGCTTTCTTT. Translating gives CASSLDRDELGTEAFF.

The V call is TRBV5-4, the J call TRBJ1-3; maybe TRBD1 (5 bases). The CDR3 sequence is 13 residues long. Germline CDR1 is SGHNT and CDR2 is YYREEE (reference sequence). Trimming left V 1 base short and J 8 bases short, with 10 bases between. The CDR3 DNA is TGTGCCAGCAGCTTGACAGGTGCAGACACCATATATTTT. Its translation is CASSLTGADTIYF.

The chain combines TRBV5-1 with TRBJ1-1; possible D gene TRBD1, 5 bases. The V and J ends lost 5 bases and 6 bases respectively, with 14 bases between them. Germline assignment: CDR1 SGHRS and CDR2 YFSETQ. This CDR3 has 13 amino acids. The CDR3 is CASRTGQGPEAFF. Here the CDR3 DNA reads TGCGCCAGCAGAACGGGTCAGGGTCCTGAAGCTTTCTTT.

This chain links TRBV6-6 with TRBJ1-5; D perhaps matches TRBD1 (6 bases). The ends were cut back, 8 bases at V and 4 bases at J, with 9 bases in the middle. CDR1 and CDR2 from the germline V gene are MNHNY and SVGAGI (reference sequence). The CDR3 runs 12 residues. Written as DNA, the CDR3 is TGTGCCAGCCGAAGGGGGAATCAGCCCCAGCATTTT. As protein: CASRRGNQPQHF.

The CDR3 nucleotides are TGTGCCAGTAGTCAAGGAGGGCTCGGTACGCAGTATTTT. Amino acids: CASSQGGLGTQYF. The rearrangement links TRBV19 to TRBJ2-3; possible D gene TRBD2, 6 bases. This CDR3 contains 13 residues. Trimming took 5 bases from V and 8 from J, leaving 14 bases between them. Germline CDR1 LNHDA, CDR2 SQIVND (reference sequence).

This clone showed up just a few times. The genes are TRBV29-1 and TRBJ2-2; 9 positions agree with TRBD2. The CDR3 contains 14 residues. V trimming: 6 bases; J trimming: 2 bases; junction bases outside the gene matches: 4. CDR1 and CDR2 (germline): SQVTM, ANQGSEA. The CDR3 region is CSVSSGVNTGELFF. CDR3 in DNA: TGCAGCGTCTCTAGCGGGGTAAACACCGGGGAGCTGTTTTTT.